This TCR beta chain was retrieved from a study of cytomegalovirus exposure and HLA in healthy donors. This cohort consisted of healthy bone marrow donors. It was with 60 Vbeta and 13 Jbeta primers that the PCR ran. Using immunoSEQ multiplex PCR, the repertoire was profiled, and TCRdb retains in-frame clones only, with some absent. The profile shows fewer than 250,000 clones, over 70% of them singletons. A note on this clone: The antigen is unknown.

Study-wide findings and caveats: DRB1 had the most TCR associations and HLA-C the fewest, a later analysis found, with rates varying by HLA locus.

CDR3 length: 17 residues. The V segment lost 5 bases and the J segment 7 bases; nucleotides outside the gene matches: 16. Germline CDR1 MDHEN, CDR2 SYDVKM. This TCR derives from a woman aged 25-40 years in good health and CMV-seropositive. This chain connects TRBV28 to TRBJ2-2; 7 positions agree with TRBD1. The sequenced material came from PBMCs. CDR3 coding DNA: TGTGCCAGCAGTACCACAGGGGTCCGCCCTCAGAGCGGGGAGCTGTTTTTT. This encodes CASSTTGVRPQSGELFF.